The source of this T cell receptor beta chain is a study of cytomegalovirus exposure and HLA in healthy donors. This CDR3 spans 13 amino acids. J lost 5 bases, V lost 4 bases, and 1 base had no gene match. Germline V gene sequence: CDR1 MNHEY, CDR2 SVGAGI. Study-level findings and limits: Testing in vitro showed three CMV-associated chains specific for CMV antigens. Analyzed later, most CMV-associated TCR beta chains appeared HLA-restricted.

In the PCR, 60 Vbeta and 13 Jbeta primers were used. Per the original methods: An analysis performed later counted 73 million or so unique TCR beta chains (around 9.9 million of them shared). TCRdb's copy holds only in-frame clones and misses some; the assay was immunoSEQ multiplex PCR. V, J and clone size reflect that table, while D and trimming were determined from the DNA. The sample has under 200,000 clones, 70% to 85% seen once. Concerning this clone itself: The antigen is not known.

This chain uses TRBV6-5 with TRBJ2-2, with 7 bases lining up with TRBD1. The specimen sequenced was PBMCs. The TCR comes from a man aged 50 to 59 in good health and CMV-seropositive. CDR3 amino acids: CASSWTGTGELFF. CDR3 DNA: TGTGCCAGCAGTTGGACAGGAACCGGGGAGCTGTTTTTT.